A single sample gave rise to the 30 T cell receptor beta chains below, sequenced in a study of blood T cell repertoires in COVID-19 (dated by TCRdb to the early 2020s). The protocol used for the library was the immunoSEQ multiplex PCR assay. TCRdb holds this immuneACCESS table with in-frame rearrangements only. Some clones are missing; in checked studies, unresolved V genes explain under half, and the rest has no known cause. In this sample the table shows about 140,000 clones, around nine tenths of which occur a single time. The top ten hold less than 6.5% of the sample. The sequencing sample was made of peripheral blood. The receptor set was obtained from a human donor in a cohort sampled during active COVID-19.

This chain joins TRBV10-2 and TRBJ2-3, with D perhaps matching TRBD2 (6 bases). V was trimmed by 6 bases and J by 1 base, leaving 8 bases between them. This CDR3 spans 13 amino acids. Germline loops: CDR1 WSHSY, CDR2 SAAADI. Here the CDR3 reads CASRVAGTDTQYF. CDR3 nucleotides: TGCGCCAGCAGGGTAGCGGGCACAGATACGCAGTATTTT.

The rearrangement uses TRBV27 and TRBJ1-2, with 7 bases aligning to TRBD1. CDR3 size: 13 residues. V gave up 3 bases and J gave up 9 bases; unmatched junction bases: 7. CDR1 MNHEY and CDR2 SMNVEV come from the germline V gene (reference sequence). The CDR3 DNA sequence: TGTGCCAGCAGTTTTGGGACAGAGTTCAGCTACACCTTC. It codes for CASSFGTEFSYTF.

V is TRBV6-5 and J is TRBJ1-5; D uncertain. V was pared by 10 bases and J by 1 base, with 14 bases between. This CDR3 has 14 amino acids. Germline CDR1 reads MNHEY; CDR2 reads SVGAGI. CDR3 protein: CATHGARSNQPQHF. In nucleotides, the CDR3 is TGTGCCACTCACGGAGCGAGGAGCAATCAGCCCCAGCATTTT.

The V gene is TRBV28, the J gene TRBJ2-7; 9 bases match TRBD1. Germline CDR1 reads MDHEN; CDR2 reads SYDVKM. V was pared by 7 bases and J by 2 bases, with 6 bases of the junction left unmatched. The CDR3 is 14 residues long. CDR3 sequence: CASIGTGMTYEQYF. The CDR3 DNA reads as TGTGCCAGCATTGGGACAGGGATGACCTACGAGCAGTACTTC.

The genes are TRBV27 and TRBJ2-2; D is undetermined. This CDR3 spans 14 amino acids. V was cut by 3 bases and J by 6 bases, with 11 bases left in between. Germline values: CDR1 MNHEY, CDR2 SMNVEV (reference sequence). CDR3 protein: CASSFQFGAGELFF. The CDR3 nucleotides read TGTGCCAGCAGTTTTCAGTTCGGAGCCGGGGAGCTGTTTTTT.

The chain recombines TRBV5-1 with TRBJ2-4; 9 bases are shared with TRBD1. The CDR3 sequence is 15 residues long. V shed 4 bases, J shed 1 base, and the junction held 3 bases outside the gene matches. Looked up from germline, CDR1 is SGHRS and CDR2 is YFSETQ. The CDR3, as DNA: TGCGCCAGCAGCACCGGGACAGGGGCCAAAAACATTCAGTACTTC. It codes for CASSTGTGAKNIQYF.

As regards this clone: Compared with germline, one end of the junction differs, possibly owing to a read error. The rearrangement joins TRBV5-4 to TRBJ2-5; the D gene is possibly TRBD1 (7 bases). Looked up from germline, CDR1 is SGHNT and CDR2 is YYREEE (reference sequence). The CDR3 spans 13 residues. The CDR3 DNA reads TGTGCCAGCAGCTCGCGGACAGGAGGGGAGGCGGACTTC. Translation gives CASSSRTGGEADF.

This chain connects TRBV5-1 to TRBJ1-2, with 8 nucleotides matching TRBD1. V lost 2 bases and J lost 3; bases outside the gene matches: 6. The CDR3 length is 15 residues. CDR1 and CDR2 from the germline V gene are SGHRS and YFSETQ. CDR3 region: CASSLQGEGHYGYTF. The CDR3 DNA follows: TGCGCCAGCAGCTTACAGGGGGAGGGTCACTATGGCTACACCTTC.

This clone was picked up one time. The rearrangement uses TRBV28 and TRBJ2-3; TRBD1 matches 7 bases. The germline V gene has CDR1 MDHEN and CDR2 SYDVKM. Trimming removed 3 bases from V and 6 bases from J; junction bases left unmatched: 3. The CDR3 has 13 amino acids. The CDR3 region has the DNA TGTGCCAGCAGTTTCCTAGGGGGCGATACGCAGTATTTT. Translation gives CASSFLGGDTQYF. Based on the CDR3 plus reference TRBV28 and TRBJ2-3, the full variable domain is DVKVTQSSRYLVKRTGEKVFLECVQDMDHENMFWYRQDPGLGLRLIYFSYDVKMKEKGDIPEGYSVSREKKERFSLILESASTNQTSMYLCASSFLGGDTQYFGPGTRLTVL.

This clone showed up just once. J is TRBJ2-2 and V is TRBV7-3; no firm D call. V was cut by 2 bases and J by 3 bases, with 13 bases left in between. This CDR3 spans 16 amino acids. Germline V gene data show CDR1 as SGHTA and CDR2 as FQGTGA. The CDR3 region is CASSLSHASDTGELFF. CDR3 DNA sequence: TGTGCCAGCAGCTTATCCCACGCCTCGGACACCGGGGAGCTGTTTTTT.

The chain links TRBV28 to TRBJ2-5, with 9 bases fitting TRBD1. Germline V gene sequence: CDR1 MDHEN, CDR2 SYDVKM. The V segment lost 6 bases and the J segment 4 bases; nucleotides outside the gene matches: 6. This CDR3 is 14 amino acids long. CDR3 nucleotides: TGTGCCAGCAGACAGACAGGGGGGGGAGAGACCCAGTACTTC. Residues: CASRQTGGGETQYF.

This chain links TRBV7-2 with TRBJ2-3; 7 bases map to TRBD1. There are 15 residues in the CDR3. The germline V gene encodes CDR1 SGHTA and CDR2 FQGNSA. Trimming at V came to 5 bases and at J to 7 bases, leaving 12 bases not matched to a gene. The CDR3 nucleotides are TGTGCCAGCAGCCCCTCGACAGGGCTCCTCCATACGCAGTATTTT. Protein: CASSPSTGLLHTQYF. The entire variable domain, with the rest obtained from reference TRBV7-2 and TRBJ2-3, is as follows: GAGVSQSPSNKVTEKGKDVELRCDPISGHTALYWYRQSLGQGLEFLIYFQGNSAPDKSGLPSDRFSAERTGGSVSTLTIQRTQQEDSAVYLCASSPSTGLLHTQYFGPGTRLTVL.

This chain connects TRBV6-4 to TRBJ1-4, with TRBD1 matching over 7 bases. This CDR3 comprises 14 residues. V shed 6 bases, J shed 7 bases, and the junction held 8 bases outside the gene matches. CDR1 is MRHNA and CDR2 is SNTAGT in the germline V gene. As DNA, the CDR3 is TGTGCCAGCAGGTTGAACAGGGGCGGTGAAAAACTGTTTTTT. Translating gives CASRLNRGGEKLFF.

This clone appeared a single time. The chain recombines TRBV12-3 or TRBV12-4 with TRBJ2-3; D is unclear. V was clipped by 0 bases and J by 7 bases, with 2 bases between them. This CDR3 is 11 amino acids long. The CDR3 spells CASSLAYTQYF. CDR3 coding DNA: TGTGCCAGCAGTTTAGCCTATACGCAGTATTTT.

V usage is TRBV7-3 and J usage is TRBJ2-1; 10 nucleotides align to TRBD2. Trimming removed 2 bases from V and 8 bases from J; junction bases left unmatched: 6. The CDR3 is made up of 15 amino acids. From germline, CDR1 is SGHTA and CDR2 FQGTGA. The DNA of the CDR3 is TGTGCCAGCAGCTTAGGTCTAGCGGGAGTCGATGAGCAGTTCTTC. It encodes CASSLGLAGVDEQFF.

The DNA of the CDR3 is TGCGCCAGCAGCGAAACAGGGTGGGGGAGCACAGATACGCAGTATTTT. It is translated as CASSETGWGSTDTQYF. The chain uses TRBV4-1 and TRBJ2-3, with D perhaps TRBD1 (6 bases). Trimming stripped 5 bases from V and 0 bases from J, with 15 bases between. The CDR3 length is 16 residues. CDR1 and CDR2 from the germline V gene are MGHRA and YSYEKL.

The chain employs TRBV5-8 and TRBJ2-3; unclear D gene. Germline V CDR1 and CDR2: SGHTS, YDEGEE. This CDR3 is 13 amino acids long. The V gene lost 1 base and the J gene lost 5 bases, with 8 bases spanning the gap. CDR3 sequence (DNA): TGTGCCAGCAGCTTGTCGGTGAAAGATACGCAGTATTTT. Translation gives CASSLSVKDTQYF.

This chain joins TRBV2 and TRBJ1-1; D is ambiguous. The CDR3 consists of 13 residues. V shed 11 bases and J shed 0 bases, with 13 bases lying between them. In germline, CDR1 is SNHLY, CDR2 FYNNEI. CDR3 residues: CAGSSTVNTEAFF. As DNA, the CDR3 is TGTGCCGGTTCCTCGACTGTGAACACTGAAGCTTTCTTT. The variable domain in full, with the rest retrieved from reference TRBV2 and TRBJ1-1, is EPEVTQTPSHQVTQMGQEVILRCVPISNHLYFYWYRQILGQKVEFLVSFYNNEISEKSEIFDDQFSVERPDGSNFTLKIRSTKLEDSAMYFCAGSSTVNTEAFFGQGTRLTVV.

The CDR3 region has the DNA TGTGCCAGCAGCCCACAGCGGGGGGCGTCTTACACGCAGTATTTT. Its translation: CASSPQRGASYTQYF. The chain has TRBV7-3 and TRBJ2-3, with 9 bases lining up with TRBD2. The CDR3 runs 15 residues. The trim removed 5 bases at V and 9 bases at J, leaving 12 bases unmatched. CDR1 is SGHTA, CDR2 FQGTGA, per germline.

This chain's CDR3 is CASHKGLSTDTQYF. The DNA of the CDR3 is TGTGCTAGTCATAAGGGGCTTTCCACAGATACGCAGTATTTT. V gene TRBV12-5 combines with J gene TRBJ2-3, with D perhaps matching TRBD1 (5 bases). Germline lookup yields CDR1 LGHNT and CDR2 FRNRAP. Trimming stripped 8 bases from V and 2 bases from J, with 14 bases between. The CDR3 has 14 amino acids.

V usage is TRBV28 and J usage is TRBJ1-5; D possibly corresponds to TRBD1 (6 bases). Germline V gene lookup returns CDR1 MDHEN and CDR2 SYDVKM. The V and J ends lost 8 bases and 4 bases respectively, with 18 bases between them. The CDR3 runs 15 residues. The CDR3 nucleotides read TGTGCCAGCGGACATGACAACAGGGTTAATCAGCCCCAGCATTTT. Amino acid sequence: CASGHDNRVNQPQHF.

In its sample, this clone was seen a few times. J is TRBJ2-1 and V is TRBV15; a possible D gene is TRBD1 (6 bases). Germline assignment: CDR1 LNHNV and CDR2 YYDKDF (reference sequence). Trimming stripped 3 bases from V and 7 bases from J, with 19 bases between. The CDR3 consists of 16 residues. The CDR3 DNA sequence: TGTGCCACCAGCAGTCCCCTCGTCCAGGGGATGAATGAGCAGTTCTTC. Translating gives CATSSPLVQGMNEQFF.

The sample holds a few counts of this clone. J is TRBJ2-2 and V is TRBV19, with a tentative D call TRBD1 (5 bases). The germline V gene encodes CDR1 LNHDA and CDR2 SQIVND (reference sequence). V was pared by 6 bases and J by 4 bases, with 12 bases between. This CDR3 comprises 14 residues. DNA for the CDR3: TGTGCCAGTAGACCCGACAGAGGCACCGGGGAGCTGTTTTTT. Translated: CASRPDRGTGELFF.

This clone was seen more than once but under ten times. V and J are TRBV6-5 and TRBJ2-3; D is perhaps TRBD2 (7 bases). Germline loops: CDR1 MNHEY, CDR2 SVGAGI. The CDR3 spans 13 residues. V lost 8 bases to trimming and J lost 7 bases, with 16 bases between them. In DNA, the CDR3 is TGTGCCAGCCGAGGGGGGGTCGTAAATACGCAGTATTTT. This codes for CASRGGVVNTQYF.

The rearrangement uses TRBV28 and TRBJ2-3; 8 bases agree with TRBD2. This CDR3 is built from 17 residues. V lost 5 bases to trimming and J lost 1 base; unmatched junction nucleotides: 11. CDR1 and CDR2 (germline): MDHEN, SYDVKM. The CDR3 DNA reads as TGTGCCAGCAGTCCCGTCAGTGGAGCGGGGGGCACAGATACGCAGTATTTT. Protein product: CASSPVSGAGGTDTQYF. Variable domain in full (rest from reference TRBV28 and TRBJ2-3): DVKVTQSSRYLVKRTGEKVFLECVQDMDHENMFWYRQDPGLGLRLIYFSYDVKMKEKGDIPEGYSVSREKKERFSLILESASTNQTSMYLCASSPVSGAGGTDTQYFGPGTRLTVL.

This clone was observed once. The chain combines TRBV28 with TRBJ1-2, with a weak D call TRBD1 (5 bases). Germline V gives CDR1 MDHEN, CDR2 SYDVKM. The V gene lost 7 bases and the J gene lost 4 bases, with 16 bases spanning the gap. CDR3 length equals 14 residues. The CDR3 here is CASILVQVSYGYTF. The CDR3 DNA is TGTGCCAGCATTCTCGTACAGGTTTCCTATGGCTACACCTTC.

The CDR3 region is CAWGINRTPTNYGYTF. CDR3 in DNA: TGTGCCTGGGGAATCAACCGGACACCTACTAACTATGGCTACACCTTC. This chain uses TRBV30 with TRBJ1-2; D is perhaps TRBD1 (5 bases). Germline V gene data show CDR1 as GTSNPN and CDR2 as SVGIG (reference sequence). The CDR3 length is 16 residues. V lost 5 bases and J 0 bases, leaving 19 bases between the germline ends.

The V gene is TRBV18, the J gene TRBJ1-1, with TRBD1 as a possible D gene (5 bases). This CDR3 is 16 amino acids long. Trimming shortened V by 3 bases and J by 5 bases, and 19 bases separated the two germline ends. The germline gives CDR1 KGHSH, CDR2 LQKENI. For the CDR3, the DNA is TGTGCCAGCTCACCCCGACGCAGGGCGGGAGCGACTGAAGCTTTCTTT. It yields the protein CASSPRRRAGATEAFF.

This clone was detected ten times or more. The chain uses TRBV9 and TRBJ2-1; D not certain. This CDR3 spans 13 amino acids. Trimming took 0 bases from V and 10 from J, leaving 11 bases between them. Per the germline V gene, CDR1 is SGDLS and CDR2 is YYNGEE. CDR3: CASSVGSLEEQFF. CDR3 DNA: TGTGCCAGCAGCGTAGGGTCCCTTGAGGAGCAGTTCTTC.

The CDR3 region has the DNA TGTGCCGGGGCCGCCAGGGGCGGGACAGATACGCAGTATTTT. Protein product: CAGAARGGTDTQYF. The genes are TRBV6-5 and TRBJ2-3; D may be TRBD1 (6 bases). Germline CDR1 reads MNHEY; CDR2 reads SVGAGI. CDR3 length equals 14 residues. Deletions cut 11 bases from V and 3 bases from J, with 18 bases between.